This T cell receptor (beta chain) was documented in a study of OX40 agonist ivuxolimab in advanced cancers. Study-wide context: From 23 to 79 years was the age range, with a mean of around 60 years, and about 83% were male.

The CDR3 extends over 14 amino acids. Losses at the gene ends were 1 base for V and 4 bases for J; bases not matched to a gene: 3. CDR1 is SGHTA and CDR2 is FQGNSA in the germline V gene. Prior autoimmune disease or systemic immunosuppression barred patients. On this clone: The target antigen is unknown.

Study-wide results and limits: Relative to CD4+ cells, CD8+ T cells on average had more expanded clones. Also present in some nonresponders was a low level of normalized T-cell clonal expansion.

Sequenced by immunoSEQ multiplex PCR; TCRdb stores in-frame clones only, minus some. The sample has 70,000 or so clones, 90% seen once; the top ten hold roughly a tenth. The chain links TRBV7-2 to TRBJ1-2, with 7 bases fitting TRBD1. The TCR was taken from an adult with an advanced solid tumor such as melanoma, head and neck, liver or kidney cancer. The material sequenced was CD4+ or CD8+ T cells sorted from blood, taken in a trial of the OX40 agonist ivuxolimab. The CDR3 here is CASSLDAGGYGYTF. CDR3 nucleotides: TGTGCCAGCAGCTTAGACGCAGGGGGCTATGGCTACACCTTC.